This is a list of T cell receptor beta chains from one sample in a study of blood T cell repertoires in COVID-19. Using immunoSEQ multiplex PCR, the repertoire was profiled, and TCRdb retains in-frame clones only, with some absent. The top ten clones hold around 4.2% of a sample with roughly 280,000 clones, 84% of them seen once. Source material: peripheral blood. All receptors derive from a man between 60 and 70 years old with acute or convalescent COVID-19. CDR3s include the opening cysteine and the closing phenylalanine or tryptophan. Fields, in order: V gene, J gene, D gene, clone size, CDR3 protein, CDR3 DNA. The D gene is left open where the match is weak. Clone size is not always given. Where it is, it says once, few, many or a class for expanded clones.

V gene: TRBV11-2; J gene: TRBJ2-7; D gene: -; clone size: -; CDR3 protein: CASSLGGDAYEQYF; CDR3 DNA: TGTGCCAGCAGCTTGGGCGGGGATGCCTACGAGCAGTACTTC
V gene: TRBV9; J gene: TRBJ2-1; D gene: -; clone size: -; CDR3 protein: CASSVGLAGSSYNEQFF; CDR3 DNA: TGTGCCAGCAGCGTAGGCCTTGCGGGAAGCTCCTACAATGAGCAGTTCTTC
V gene: TRBV5-1; J gene: TRBJ2-1; D gene: TRBD2; clone size: few; CDR3 protein: CASSLVRGGAFGEQFF; CDR3 DNA: TGCGCCAGCAGCTTGGTTCGCGGGGGGGCCTTCGGTGAGCAGTTCTTC
V gene: TRBV24-1; J gene: TRBJ2-3; D gene: TRBD1; clone size: -; CDR3 protein: CATSRTGGTDTQYF; CDR3 DNA: TGTGCCACCAGTCGGACAGGGGGCACAGATACGCAGTATTTT
V gene: TRBV28; J gene: TRBJ2-7; D gene: TRBD2; clone size: -; CDR3 protein: CASSLTSGSYEQYF; CDR3 DNA: TGTGCCAGCAGTTTAACTAGCGGGAGCTACGAGCAGTACTTC
V gene: TRBV5-4; J gene: TRBJ2-3; D gene: TRBD2; clone size: -; CDR3 protein: CASSLMLAEGYGQYF; CDR3 DNA: TGTGCCAGCAGCTTGATGCTAGCGGAGGGGTATGGGCAGTATTTT
V gene: TRBV27; J gene: TRBJ2-4; D gene: -; clone size: -; CDR3 protein: CASSFQFGQPSGKNIQYF; CDR3 DNA: TGTGCCAGCAGTTTTCAATTTGGGCAGCCCAGCGGCAAAAACATTCAGTACTTC
V gene: TRBV19; J gene: TRBJ1-2; D gene: TRBD1; clone size: -; CDR3 protein: CASKNSEGAYGYTF; CDR3 DNA: TGTGCCAGTAAAAATTCGGAGGGGGCCTATGGCTACACCTTC
V gene: TRBV30; J gene: TRBJ2-1; D gene: -; clone size: -; CDR3 protein: CAWSGRETSYNEQFF; CDR3 DNA: TGTGCCTGGAGCGGTCGGGAGACCTCCTACAATGAGCAGTTCTTC
V gene: TRBV6-4; J gene: TRBJ1-3; D gene: -; clone size: -; CDR3 protein: CASSGSRVSGNTIYF; CDR3 DNA: TGTGCCAGCAGTGGGAGCAGGGTCTCTGGAAACACCATATATTTT
V gene: TRBV10-3; J gene: TRBJ2-7; D gene: TRBD1; clone size: -; CDR3 protein: CAISPGQGAYEQYF; CDR3 DNA: TGTGCCATCAGTCCGGGACAGGGTGCCTACGAGCAGTACTTC
V gene: TRBV7-2; J gene: TRBJ2-1; D gene: TRBD2; clone size: once; CDR3 protein: CASSLLAGERHEQFF; CDR3 DNA: TGTGCCAGCAGCCTATTAGCGGGAGAGCGGCATGAGCAGTTCTTC
V gene: TRBV7-9; J gene: TRBJ2-2; D gene: TRBD1; clone size: few; CDR3 protein: CASSIRQGGAGELFF; CDR3 DNA: TGTGCCAGCAGCATCCGACAGGGTGGTGCCGGGGAGCTGTTTTTT
V gene: TRBV11-2; J gene: TRBJ1-1; D gene: -; clone size: -; CDR3 protein: CASSLQGLNTEAFF; CDR3 DNA: TGTGCCAGCAGCTTACAGGGATTGAACACTGAAGCTTTCTTT
V gene: TRBV5-1; J gene: TRBJ1-4; D gene: -; clone size: -; CDR3 protein: CASSLQRANEKLFF; CDR3 DNA: TGCGCCAGCAGCTTGCAGAGGGCTAATGAAAAACTGTTTTTT
V gene: TRBV4-3; J gene: TRBJ2-7; D gene: -; clone size: -; CDR3 protein: CASSPGAGEGEQYF; CDR3 DNA: TGCGCCAGCAGCCCTGGGGCAGGGGAGGGCGAGCAGTACTTC
V gene: TRBV5-4; J gene: TRBJ1-1; D gene: -; clone size: -; CDR3 protein: CASSLDLGSETFF; CDR3 DNA: TGTGCCAGCAGCTTGGACCTAGGATCCGAGACTTTCTTT
V gene: TRBV25-1; J gene: TRBJ2-1; D gene: -; clone size: -; CDR3 protein: CASSELGGGDEQFF; CDR3 DNA: TGTGCCAGCAGTGAATTGGGTGGGGGCGATGAGCAGTTCTTC
V gene: TRBV18; J gene: TRBJ1-2; D gene: TRBD1; clone size: -; CDR3 protein: CASSSYRGLDYGYTF; CDR3 DNA: TGTGCCAGCTCATCCTACAGGGGACTCGACTATGGCTACACCTTC
V gene: TRBV4-3; J gene: TRBJ1-2; D gene: TRBD1; clone size: -; CDR3 protein: CASSPNLIGRGLYYGYTF; CDR3 DNA: TGCGCCAGCAGCCCCAATTTAATAGGCAGGGGGCTGTACTATGGCTACACCTTC
V gene: TRBV4-1; J gene: TRBJ2-4; D gene: -; clone size: -; CDR3 protein: CASSQDRGLAKNIQYF; CDR3 DNA: TGCGCCAGCAGCCAAGATCGTGGACTAGCCAAAAACATTCAGTACTTC
V gene: TRBV4-3; J gene: TRBJ1-1; D gene: TRBD1; clone size: -; CDR3 protein: CASSQLAPAGGFEAFF; CDR3 DNA: TGCGCCAGCAGCCAATTGGCTCCGGCAGGGGGCTTTGAAGCTTTCTTT
V gene: TRBV11-3; J gene: TRBJ1-1; D gene: -; clone size: few; CDR3 protein: CASSLGAGSEAFF; CDR3 DNA: TGTGCCAGCAGCTTAGGGGCAGGGTCTGAAGCTTTCTTT
V gene: TRBV6-5; J gene: TRBJ2-2; D gene: -; clone size: -; CDR3 protein: CASSYSEGAGELFF; CDR3 DNA: TGTGCCAGCAGTTACTCGGAAGGGGCCGGGGAGCTGTTTTTT
V gene: TRBV6-5; J gene: TRBJ1-2; D gene: TRBD1; clone size: few; CDR3 protein: CASSRQGAYGYTF; CDR3 DNA: TGTGCCAGCAGTCGACAGGGCGCCTATGGCTACACCTTC
V gene: TRBV6-6; J gene: TRBJ1-3; D gene: -; clone size: -; CDR3 protein: CAIVERWNGTIYF; CDR3 DNA: TGTGCCATCGTGGAGCGTTGGAACGGCACCATATATTTT
V gene: TRBV10-3; J gene: TRBJ2-3; D gene: -; clone size: few; CDR3 protein: CATADSTTSTDTQYF; CDR3 DNA: TGTGCCACCGCGGACAGCACCACTAGCACAGATACGCAGTATTTT
V gene: TRBV19; J gene: TRBJ1-6; D gene: -; clone size: -; CDR3 protein: CASTQGSSYNSPLHF; CDR3 DNA: TGTGCCAGTACTCAGGGAAGCTCCTATAATTCACCCCTCCACTTT
V gene: TRBV19; J gene: TRBJ2-1; D gene: TRBD1; clone size: -; CDR3 protein: CASSIDGDRDLNEQFF; CDR3 DNA: TGTGCCAGTAGTATAGATGGGGACAGGGACCTGAATGAGCAGTTCTTC
V gene: TRBV12-2; J gene: TRBJ1-5; D gene: -; clone size: -; CDR3 protein: CASRLIQTGQGAPQCNQPQHF; CDR3 DNA: TGTGCAAGTCGCTTAATTCAGACCGGACAGGGGGCTCCCCAATGCAATCAGCCCCAGCATTTT
V gene: TRBV19; J gene: TRBJ1-5; D gene: TRBD1; clone size: -; CDR3 protein: CASSTGQSRQPQHF; CDR3 DNA: TGTGCCAGTAGTACGGGACAGTCTAGGCAGCCCCAGCATTTT
V gene: TRBV30; J gene: TRBJ1-1; D gene: -; clone size: -; CDR3 protein: CAWSVQYQGRTEAFF; CDR3 DNA: TGTGCCTGGAGTGTACAATATCAGGGAAGGACTGAAGCTTTCTTT
V gene: TRBV7-2; J gene: TRBJ2-5; D gene: -; clone size: -; CDR3 protein: CASSLGAEETQYF; CDR3 DNA: TGTGCCAGCAGCTTAGGGGCTGAGGAGACCCAGTACTTC
V gene: TRBV15; J gene: TRBJ1-5; D gene: -; clone size: once; CDR3 protein: CATSRAGDQPQHF; CDR3 DNA: TGTGCCACCAGCAGAGCGGGGGATCAGCCCCAGCATTTT
V gene: TRBV7-9; J gene: TRBJ1-1; D gene: -; clone size: few; CDR3 protein: CASSLGPGTLNTEAFF; CDR3 DNA: TGTGCCAGCAGCTTAGGGCCCGGGACATTGAACACTGAAGCTTTCTTT
V gene: TRBV5-1; J gene: TRBJ2-1; D gene: -; clone size: -; CDR3 protein: CASSSGTFSYNEQFF; CDR3 DNA: TGCGCCAGCAGCTCAGGGACATTCTCCTACAATGAGCAGTTCTTC
V gene: TRBV6-4; J gene: TRBJ1-5; D gene: -; clone size: -; CDR3 protein: CASTKGARGNQPQHF; CDR3 DNA: TGTGCCAGCACTAAGGGAGCTCGGGGCAATCAGCCCCAGCATTTT
V gene: TRBV6-5; J gene: TRBJ1-2; D gene: TRBD1; clone size: -; CDR3 protein: CASSYSGRGSYGYTF; CDR3 DNA: TGTGCCAGCAGTTACTCCGGCAGGGGGTCCTATGGCTACACCTTC
V gene: TRBV6-6; J gene: TRBJ1-1; D gene: -; clone size: -; CDR3 protein: CASGRQTNTEAFF; CDR3 DNA: TGTGCCAGCGGGCGTCAGACGAACACTGAAGCTTTCTTT
V gene: TRBV18; J gene: TRBJ2-7; D gene: -; clone size: -; CDR3 protein: CASSRDRTSYEQYF; CDR3 DNA: TGTGCCAGCTCCCGCGACAGGACCTCCTACGAGCAGTACTTC
V gene: TRBV11-1; J gene: TRBJ2-7; D gene: TRBD1; clone size: -; CDR3 protein: CASSLTGRGTHEQYF; CDR3 DNA: TGTGCCAGCAGCTTGACAGGGCGAGGAACCCACGAGCAGTACTTC
V gene: TRBV12-3/TRBV12-4; J gene: TRBJ2-7; D gene: -; clone size: -; CDR3 protein: CASSLAPSYEQYF; CDR3 DNA: TGTGCCAGCAGTTTAGCACCGAGCTACGAGCAGTACTTC